This entry describes one T cell receptor (beta chain). Germline V gene data show CDR1 as LGHNA and CDR2 as YSLEER. The CDR3 runs to 16 residues. The V segment lost 3 bases and the J segment 8 bases; nucleotides outside the gene matches: 6. Samples were taken at baseline and on day 1 of cycles 4 and 7. The data were produced by immunoSEQ multiplex PCR, yet TCRdb's version contains in-frame clones alone and is incomplete. Of tens of thousands of clones listed, roughly 80% are singletons. These data belong to a study of OX40 agonist ivuxolimab in advanced cancers. In the study overall: Ivuxolimab, an agonist antibody against OX40 (CD134), was given to patients. Dose-escalation subjects each had hepatocellular carcinoma, melanoma, renal cell or head and neck cancer. The mean age was roughly 60 years, ranging from about 20 to 85, with around four fifths of participants male.

This receptor was identified in an adult with an advanced solid tumor such as melanoma, head and neck, liver or kidney cancer. The J gene is TRBJ1-6, the V gene TRBV4-3; 11 bases fit TRBD1. The material sequenced was CD4+ or CD8+ T cells sorted from blood, taken in a trial of the OX40 agonist ivuxolimab. The CDR3 nucleotides read TGCGCCAGCAGCCATATACCGGGACAGGGGGATTCACCCCTCCACTTT. Translation: CASSHIPGQGDSPLHF.